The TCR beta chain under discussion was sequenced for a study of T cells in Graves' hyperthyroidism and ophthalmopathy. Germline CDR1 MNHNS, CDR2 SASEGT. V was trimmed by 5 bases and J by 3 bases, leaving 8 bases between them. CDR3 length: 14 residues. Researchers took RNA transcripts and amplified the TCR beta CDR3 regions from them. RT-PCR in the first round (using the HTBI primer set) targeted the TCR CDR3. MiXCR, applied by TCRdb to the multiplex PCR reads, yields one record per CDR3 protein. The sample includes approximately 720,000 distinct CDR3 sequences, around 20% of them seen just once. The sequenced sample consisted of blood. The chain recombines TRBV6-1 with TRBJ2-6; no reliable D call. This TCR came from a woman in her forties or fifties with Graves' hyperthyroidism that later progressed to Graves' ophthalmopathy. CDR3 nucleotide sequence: TGTGCCAGCAGTAACTTTTTTGGGGCCAACGTCCTGACTTTC. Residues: CASSNFFGANVLTF.